These 30 T cell receptor beta chains were all obtained from the same sample, sequenced in a study of T cell responses to AZD1222 COVID-19 vaccine (TCRdb year 2021). The time point label, as the study defines it: baseline before first vaccination. The library came from the immunoSEQ multiplex PCR assay. TCRdb provides this immuneACCESS table in a form limited to in-frame rearrangements. Some clones are lacking; in checked studies, under half of them reflect an unresolved V gene, and why the rest are absent is not known. This sample is represented by approximately 130,000 clones; roughly 89% of them were singletons. The ten most abundant clones make up less than 6.5% of the sample. Sequenced here: peripheral blood, sampled on day 0 of AZD1222 vaccination. These receptors all come from an adult in good health.

The chain employs TRBV5-6 and TRBJ1-4, with unresolved D. V was pared by 4 bases and J by 5 bases, with 12 bases between. This CDR3 comprises 14 residues. CDR1 and CDR2 from the germline V gene are SGHDT and YYEEEE. This chain's CDR3 is CASSTDLLNEKLFF. In nucleotides, the CDR3 is TGTGCCAGCAGCACGGACCTGTTAAATGAAAAACTGTTTTTT.

This clone appeared a single time. This rearrangement joins TRBV11-2 to TRBJ2-4; 8 bases map to TRBD1. The V gene's germline CDR1 is SGHAT and CDR2 FQNNGV. The CDR3 is 14 residues long. The J segment lost 6 bases and the V segment lost 4 bases, leaving 5 bases of the junction unmatched. CDR3 DNA sequence: TGTGCCAGCAGCTCCGACAGGGGAGGAAACATTCAGTACTTC. Translated, it gives CASSSDRGGNIQYF. Filled out from reference TRBV11-2 and TRBJ2-4, the complete variable domain reads EAGVAQSPRYKIIEKRQSVAFWCNPISGHATLYWYQQILGQGPKLLIQFQNNGVVDDSQLPKDRFSAERLKGVDSTLKIQPAKLEDSAVYLCASSSDRGGNIQYFGAGTRLSVL.

This clone was found once. This chain links TRBV19 with TRBJ1-2; 7 positions match TRBD1. The CDR3 has 13 residues. CDR1 is LNHDA, CDR2 SQIVND, per germline (reference sequence). The junction had 9 bases not matched to a gene; V was cut back by 9 bases and J by 5 bases. The CDR3 reads CASTTGTAYGYTF. The CDR3 nucleotides are TGTGCCAGCACGACCGGGACAGCTTATGGCTACACCTTC.

The V and J genes are TRBV7-9 and TRBJ1-1, with a possible D match to TRBD1 (6 bases). V lost 1 base and J 5 bases, leaving 20 bases between the germline ends. This CDR3 has 17 residues. Germline V gene data show CDR1 as SEHNR and CDR2 as FQNEAQ (reference sequence). CDR3 coding DNA: TGTGCCAGCAGCTTAGAAGGGGGACTATTTACTTGGACTGAAGCTTTCTTT. The encoded protein is CASSLEGGLFTWTEAFF.

The rearrangement links TRBV5-6 to TRBJ2-1, with 8 positions matching TRBD2. The germline V gene encodes CDR1 SGHDT and CDR2 YYEEEE. V lost 2 bases and J lost 4; bases outside the gene matches: 8. This CDR3 is built from 16 residues. Here the CDR3 reads CASSFSGSGEYNEQFF. For the CDR3, the DNA is TGTGCCAGCAGCTTTAGCGGTAGCGGGGAGTACAATGAGCAGTTCTTC. The full variable domain, in which reference TRBV5-6 and TRBJ2-1 provide the parts outside the CDR3, is DAGVTQSPTHLIKTRGQQVTLRCSPKSGHDTVSWYQQALGQGPQFIFQYYEEEERQRGNFPDRFSGHQFPNYSSELNVNALLLGDSALYLCASSFSGSGEYNEQFFGPGTRLTVL.

The chain links TRBV15 to TRBJ1-5; the D gene is possibly TRBD1 (6 bases). This CDR3 contains 12 residues. Germline V CDR1 and CDR2: LNHNV, YYDKDF (reference sequence). V lost 8 bases to trimming and J lost 5 bases, with 10 bases between them. The DNA for the CDR3 is TGTGCCACCGGGGGGCCCGATCAGCCCCAGCATTTT. This translates into CATGGPDQPQHF.

DNA of the CDR3: TGTGCCAGCAGCTTAGCCAGTACCGGGGAGCTGTTTTTT. Its protein is CASSLASTGELFF. The V gene is TRBV11-3, the J gene TRBJ2-2; D gene ambiguous. Germline CDR1 SGHNT, CDR2 YENEEA. The ends were cut back, 1 base at V and 5 bases at J, with 5 bases in the middle. The CDR3 sequence is 13 residues long.

As regards this clone: The junction does not match germline at one end; this may be a read error. This chain uses TRBV2 with TRBJ1-2; a weak D match, TRBD1 (5 bases). Germline-derived CDR1 and CDR2 are SNHLY and FYNNEI. This CDR3 has 13 residues. The CDR3 loop reads CASGDLGGYGYTF. The CDR3, as DNA: TGTGCCAGCGGTGATTTGGGGGGATATGGCTACACCTTC.

The chain carries TRBV9 and TRBJ2-3, with TRBD2 identical over 7 bases. The CDR3 spans 15 residues. The germline V gene has CDR1 SGDLS and CDR2 YYNGEE. After removal of 0 bases from V and 4 bases from J, the junction contained 5 bases not matched to a gene. This chain's CDR3 is CASSVEAGAADTQYF. CDR3 bases: TGTGCCAGCAGCGTAGAGGCGGGAGCGGCAGATACGCAGTATTTT.

This clone was observed once. V is TRBV7-8 and J is TRBJ2-2; no reliable D call. Germline lookup yields CDR1 SGHVS and CDR2 FQNEAQ. The CDR3 consists of 13 residues. Trimming cost V 3 bases and J 5 bases, with 7 bases left between them. CDR3 in DNA: TGTGCCAGCAGCTTGGGCATTACCGGGGAGCTGTTTTTT. Encoded protein: CASSLGITGELFF.

V and J are TRBV3-1 (or the pseudogene TRBV3-2) and TRBJ1-1; no clear D gene. Germline values: CDR1 LGHDT, CDR2 YNNKEL (reference sequence). This CDR3 spans 15 amino acids. The germline V and J ends were trimmed by 4 bases and 5 bases, with 17 bases remaining between them. The CDR3 DNA sequence: TGTGCCAGCAGCCCCACCGGCCTAGGAGGGACTGAAGCTTTCTTT. This codes for CASSPTGLGGTEAFF.

CDR3 region: CSVATTSTDTQYF. CDR3 in DNA: TGCAGCGTTGCCACTACTAGCACAGATACGCAGTATTTT. The chain links TRBV29-1 to TRBJ2-3; the D is unclear. V lost 4 bases to trimming and J lost 0 bases, with 8 bases between them. CDR3 length: 13 amino acids. The germline CDR1 and CDR2 sequences are SQVTM and ANQGSEA.

The chain combines TRBV2 with TRBJ2-7; 8 bases agree with TRBD2. The CDR3 loop spans 15 amino acids. V trimming: 6 bases; J trimming: 5 bases; junction bases outside the gene matches: 12. Germline V gives CDR1 SNHLY, CDR2 FYNNEI. CDR3 in DNA: TGTGCCAGCAGGGCTACGGGAGGGAGCTTGAACGAGCAGTACTTC. Protein: CASRATGGSLNEQYF.

This clone appeared once. The chain employs TRBV19 and TRBJ2-3; possible D gene TRBD1, 6 bases. Germline lookup yields CDR1 LNHDA and CDR2 SQIVND (reference sequence). Trimming removed 9 bases at V and 2 bases at J, with 15 bases between. The CDR3 extends over 14 amino acids. The chain's CDR3 is CASLSQGHTDTQYF. CDR3 in DNA: TGTGCCAGCCTAAGTCAGGGGCACACAGATACGCAGTATTTT.

The V call is TRBV7-8, the J call TRBJ2-2; D may be TRBD1 (5 bases). V lost 1 base, J lost 4 bases, and 19 bases lay in between. Germline CDR1 reads SGHVS; CDR2 reads FQNEAQ. This CDR3 spans 18 amino acids. In DNA form, the CDR3 reads TGTGCCAGCAGCTTAGGGACAAGGAGAAATTCCGCCACCGGGGAGCTGTTTTTT. Translating gives CASSLGTRRNSATGELFF.

V usage is TRBV9 and J usage is TRBJ1-4; no clear D. The CDR3 contains 16 residues. CDR1 SGDLS and CDR2 YYNGEE come from the germline V gene. Deletions cut 4 bases from V and 3 bases from J, with 16 bases between. CDR3 sequence (DNA): TGTGCCAGCAGCCCCGCGAGTGTGGGAGCTAATGAAAAACTGTTTTTT. Translating gives CASSPASVGANEKLFF.

The V gene is TRBV19, the J gene TRBJ2-6, with TRBD1 matching over 8 bases. V lost 4 bases, J lost 0 bases, and 2 bases stayed unmatched. CDR1 is LNHDA and CDR2 is SQIVND in the germline V gene (reference sequence). The CDR3 length is 16 residues. The CDR3 nucleotides read TGTGCCAGTAGTAGGACAGGGAGCTCTGGGGCCAACGTCCTGACTTTC. This gives the protein CASSRTGSSGANVLTF.

The gene calls are TRBV28 and TRBJ2-2, with TRBD2 identical over 11 bases. Germline CDR1 is MDHEN and CDR2 is SYDVKM. The J segment lost 5 bases and the V segment lost 6 bases, leaving 5 bases of the junction unmatched. The CDR3 runs to 15 residues. CDR3 nucleotide sequence: TGTGCCAGCAGGCCTCGACTAGCGGGGACCGGGGAGCTGTTTTTT. It translates to CASRPRLAGTGELFF.

This clone was seen once. This chain uses TRBV2 with TRBJ1-4; 8 bases match TRBD1. The CDR3 covers 15 residues. Germline CDR1 and CDR2: SNHLY and FYNNEI. J gave up 6 bases and V 1 base, and 4 bases lay outside the gene matches. The CDR3 bases are TGTGCCAGCAGTGAAGATCCAGGGGGCTATGAAAAACTGTTTTTT. Its translation: CASSEDPGGYEKLFF.

V and J are TRBV6-1 and TRBJ1-6; TRBD1 is a possible D gene (6 bases). The length of the CDR3 is 14 residues. V lost 7 bases and J lost 7, with 14 bases in between. From germline, CDR1 is MNHNS and CDR2 SASEGT. Written as DNA, the CDR3 is TGTGCCAGCACACCGGCAGGGGACAATTCACCCCTCCACTTT. This sequence encodes CASTPAGDNSPLHF.

This rearrangement joins TRBV19 to TRBJ2-1; D is perhaps TRBD1 (5 bases). V was shortened by 5 bases and J by 3 bases, with 20 bases between the two germline ends. Germline V lookup: CDR1 LNHDA, CDR2 SQIVND (reference sequence). This CDR3 region has 17 residues. CDR3 bases: TGTGCCAGTAGTTCAGATGCAGGGCGTCTCTACTACAATGAGCAGTTCTTC. Protein product: CASSSDAGRLYYNEQFF.

This sequence joins TRBV12-3 or TRBV12-4 and TRBJ1-5; no clear D gene. The V and J ends lost 1 base and 4 bases respectively, with 5 bases between them. The CDR3 is 13 residues long. CDR3 protein: CASSLGLNQPQHF. The CDR3 nucleotides are TGTGCCAGCAGTTTAGGGTTAAATCAGCCCCAGCATTTT.

The CDR3 DNA reads as TGTGCCAGCAGTTCAGGGGGCTCCTACAATGAGCAGTTCTTC. Amino acid sequence: CASSSGGSYNEQFF. The chain links TRBV27 to TRBJ2-1, with 7 bases that match TRBD1. With 4 bases clipped from V and 0 bases from J, the junction kept 0 bases outside the gene matches. Germline V gene sequence: CDR1 MNHEY, CDR2 SMNVEV (reference sequence). The CDR3 is 14 residues long.

The chain has TRBV28 and TRBJ1-1; 10 bases line up with TRBD1. There are 17 residues in the CDR3. Germline V gives CDR1 MDHEN, CDR2 SYDVKM. V was clipped by 1 base and J by 8 bases; unmatched bases: 13. The CDR3 bases are TGTGCCAGCAGTTTATCCCTCGGACAGGGGGAATTGATCGAAGCTTTCTTT. As protein: CASSLSLGQGELIEAFF.

The CDR3 region is CATERRQASSGNTIYF. The CDR3 nucleotides read TGTGCCACCGAGAGAAGACAGGCTTCCTCTGGAAACACCATATATTTT. V usage is TRBV28 and J usage is TRBJ1-3, with D perhaps TRBD1 (6 bases). In germline, CDR1 is MDHEN, CDR2 SYDVKM. The length of the CDR3 is 16 residues. The V end was cut by 10 bases, the J end by 0 bases, with 19 bases between.

The CDR3 bases are TGTGCCAGCTCTCCCGATGGGGGGCAGCCCCAGCATTTT. Its protein product is CASSPDGGQPQHF. V gene TRBV18 combines with J gene TRBJ1-5, with D possibly being TRBD1 (5 bases). The CDR3 is 13 amino acids. CDR1 and CDR2 (germline): KGHSH, LQKENI. V lost 6 bases, J lost 7 bases, and 13 bases lay in between.

The chain couples TRBV19 to TRBJ2-1; the D is unclear. Germline CDR1 and CDR2: LNHDA and SQIVND (reference sequence). The ends were cut back, 1 base at V and 0 bases at J, with 7 bases in the middle. The CDR3 totals 15 residues. The CDR3 is CASSIAESSYNEQFF. The CDR3 DNA reads TGTGCCAGTAGTATAGCGGAGAGCTCCTACAATGAGCAGTTCTTC.

The CDR3 nucleotides are TGTGCCAGCTCACCAATGCCAGACCAACGCTCTGAAGCTTTCTTT. Translated: CASSPMPDQRSEAFF. V and J are TRBV18 and TRBJ1-1, with unresolved D. Germline V CDR1 and CDR2: KGHSH, LQKENI. V lost 2 bases to trimming and J lost 6 bases, with 16 bases between them. The CDR3 totals 15 residues.

The rearrangement joins TRBV9 to TRBJ2-5, with 10 bases identical to TRBD1. The CDR3 covers 15 residues. Germline V gives CDR1 SGDLS, CDR2 YYNGEE. Germline trimming cut 4 bases from V and 6 bases from J; bases unmatched to any gene: 9. The CDR3 sequence is CASSPDPGQGQTQYF. The CDR3 DNA is TGTGCCAGCAGCCCTGACCCGGGACAGGGGCAGACCCAGTACTTC.

The rearrangement links TRBV6-2 or TRBV6-3 to TRBJ2-1, with D perhaps TRBD2 (5 bases). V shed 2 bases and J shed 10 bases, with 12 bases lying between them. The CDR3 covers 13 residues. Looked up from germline, CDR1 is MNHEY and CDR2 is SVGEGT. CDR3 region: CASSYKDSGEQFF. Here the CDR3 DNA reads TGTGCCAGCAGTTACAAGGACTCGGGGGAGCAGTTCTTC.